This TCR beta chain was found in a study of kidney transplant recipient with SARS-CoV-2 infection. V shed 6 bases, J shed 7 bases, and the junction held 11 bases outside the gene matches. Looked up from germline, CDR1 is MNHEY and CDR2 is SVGEGT. CDR3 length: 15 amino acids. Comments on this clonotype: This could be a read error, since a much larger clone is one nucleotide away.

In TCRdb, the reads were re-called with MiXCR into one record per CDR3 protein. The sample consists of some 220,000 distinct CDR3 sequences, 29% of them appearing once. This material consisted of a blood sample, taken at baseline and around day 120 from a kidney transplant recipient. V and J are TRBV6-2 or TRBV6-3 and TRBJ1-4, with TRBD1 matching 7 bases. The sequence was collected from a male patient aged 25-45 years who had COVID-19 and was a kidney transplant recipient. Some T cells may be supplied by the graft donor. The CDR3 sequence is CASRLTGLLSEKLFF. In nucleotides, the CDR3 is TGTGCCAGCAGACTGACAGGGCTACTTTCTGAAAAACTGTTTTTT.